What follows describes a single T cell receptor (beta chain). What it recognizes is unknown. The data were taken from a study of vaccination and CD4 T cells after COVID-19. V gave up 1 base and J gave up 4 bases, with 11 bases separating them. Germline V CDR1 and CDR2: MDHEN, SYDVKM. The CDR3 is 14 amino acids. The study's findings and limits: The authors identified 304 of 307 vaccine-specific clones in convalescent patients as spike mono-reactive. SARS-CoV-2-reactive clonotypes showed a nonsignificant median rise from about 20 to 38.

The Oncomine TCR Beta short-read assay sequenced DNA from cultured CD4+ T cells. MiXCR was run by TCRdb on the PCR reads, yielding one entry per CDR3 protein. The sample carries fewer than 20,000 distinct CDR3 sequences, 43% recorded once. Sample treatment: approximately 9-day PBMC culture with coronavirus spike peptide pools or control peptides (ViraFEST assay). Cell culture was performed with 1.8 million or so PBMCs per well in the presence of approximately 9.4 IU/ml IL-2 and around 9 ug/ml peptide pools. The chain employs TRBV28 and TRBJ2-7; D not resolved. Source: CD4+ T cells from blood, cultured in vitro, taken after SARS-CoV-2 vaccination. The source is a human donor who had recovered from COVID-19. Here the CDR3 DNA reads TGTGCCAGCAGTTTATTTTTGGCTCAATACGAGCAGTACTTC. This translates into CASSLFLAQYEQYF.